Following are 2 T cell receptor beta chains from one sample sequenced in a study of blood T cell repertoires in COVID-19. Some clones are missing from TCRdb's copy, which holds only in-frame ones; the method was immunoSEQ multiplex PCR. The data hold 430,000 or so clones, with approximately 90% observed a single time. The sample consisted of peripheral blood. The receptors shown here come from a man in his late teens or twenties with COVID-19, enrolled during active disease.

V is TRBV23-1 and J is TRBJ1-2, with D unresolved. TRBV23-1 is an ORF, and what it does is uncertain. The CDR3 length is 14 residues. The V gene lost 1 base and the J gene lost 3 bases, with 9 bases spanning the gap. CDR3 DNA sequence: TGCGCCAGCAGTCAATTAAAGAGGGACTATGGCTACACCTTC. Protein sequence: CASSQLKRDYGYTF.

This clone appeared a few times. This chain links TRBV11-3 with TRBJ2-2; 10 bases are a match to TRBD1. The CDR3 is 15 residues long. Per the germline V gene, CDR1 is SGHNT and CDR2 is YENEEA. J lost 5 bases, V lost 4 bases, and 4 bases had no gene match. For the CDR3, the DNA is TGTGCCAGCAGCTCGGACAGGGGGAGGACCGGGGAGCTGTTTTTT. Encoded protein: CASSSDRGRTGELFF.